This entry features one T cell receptor (beta chain) sequence. Its cognate antigen is unknown. This entry belongs to a study of Ad26.COV2.S vaccination and SARS-CoV-2 variants. This CDR3 is built from 11 residues. Trimming shortened V by 1 base and J by 11 bases, and 5 bases separated the two germline ends. CDR1 is SGHAT, CDR2 FQNNGV, per germline. Study-level results: Non-spike TCR breadth was similar in vaccine and placebo recipients.

The protocol was immunoSEQ multiplex PCR, while the TCRdb copy is restricted to in-frame clones and leaves out a portion. Of roughly 180,000 clones in the sample, approximately 88% were seen once. The material was peripheral blood, obtained after recovery from COVID-19. The clonotype was recovered from a human donor who had recovered from COVID-19. The chain employs TRBV11-2 and TRBJ2-2; unclear D gene. The CDR3 coding sequence is TGTGCCAGCAGCTTAGCCTCCGAGCTGTTTTTT. Its translation is CASSLASELFF.